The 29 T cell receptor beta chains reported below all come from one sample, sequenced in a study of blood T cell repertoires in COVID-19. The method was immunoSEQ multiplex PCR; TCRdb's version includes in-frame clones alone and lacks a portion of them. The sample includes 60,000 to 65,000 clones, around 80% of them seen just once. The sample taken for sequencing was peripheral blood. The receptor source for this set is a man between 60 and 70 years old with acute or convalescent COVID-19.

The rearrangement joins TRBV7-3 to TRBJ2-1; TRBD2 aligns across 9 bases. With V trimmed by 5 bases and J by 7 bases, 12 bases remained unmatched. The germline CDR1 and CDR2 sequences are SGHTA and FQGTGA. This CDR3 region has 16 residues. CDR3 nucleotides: TGTGCCAGCAGCCCGGGACTAGCCCGAGCGGGGAATGAGCAGTTCTTC. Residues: CASSPGLARAGNEQFF.

The CDR3 sequence: CASKEDYTFSPLHF. For the CDR3, the DNA is TGCGCCTCCAAGGAGGACTACACTTTCTCACCCCTCCACTTT. V gene TRBV10-2 combines with J gene TRBJ1-6; D is ambiguous. CDR1 is WSHSY, CDR2 SAAADI, per germline. CDR3 length equals 14 residues. Trimming cost V 11 bases and J 10 bases, with 21 bases left between them.

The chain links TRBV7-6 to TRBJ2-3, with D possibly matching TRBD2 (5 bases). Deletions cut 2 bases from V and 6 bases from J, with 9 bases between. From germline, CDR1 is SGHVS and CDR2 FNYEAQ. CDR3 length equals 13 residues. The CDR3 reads CASSLWVADTQYF. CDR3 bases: TGTGCCAGCAGCTTATGGGTAGCGGATACGCAGTATTTT.

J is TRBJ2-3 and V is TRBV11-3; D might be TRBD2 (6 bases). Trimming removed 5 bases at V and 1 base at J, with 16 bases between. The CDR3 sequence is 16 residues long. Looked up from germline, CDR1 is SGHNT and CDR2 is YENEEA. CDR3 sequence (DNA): TGTGCCAGCAGCCCGGGACTGCCCGGTGGCACAGATACGCAGTATTTT. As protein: CASSPGLPGGTDTQYF.

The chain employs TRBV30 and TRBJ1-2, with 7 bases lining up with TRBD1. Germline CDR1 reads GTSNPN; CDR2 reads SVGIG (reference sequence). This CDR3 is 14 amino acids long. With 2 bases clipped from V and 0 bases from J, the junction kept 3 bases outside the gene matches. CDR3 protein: CAWSLGTANYGYTF. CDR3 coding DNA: TGTGCCTGGAGTCTCGGGACAGCTAACTATGGCTACACCTTC.

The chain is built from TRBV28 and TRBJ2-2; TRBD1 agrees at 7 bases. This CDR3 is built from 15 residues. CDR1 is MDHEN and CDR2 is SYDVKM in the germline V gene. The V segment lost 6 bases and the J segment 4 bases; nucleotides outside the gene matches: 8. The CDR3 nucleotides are TGTGCCAGCAGACTTGACAGGGTACCCACCGGGGAGCTGTTTTTT. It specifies CASRLDRVPTGELFF.

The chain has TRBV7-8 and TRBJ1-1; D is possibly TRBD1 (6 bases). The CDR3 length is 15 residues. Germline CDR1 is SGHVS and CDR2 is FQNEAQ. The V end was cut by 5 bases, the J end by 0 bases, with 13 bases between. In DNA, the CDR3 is TGTGCCAGCAGCCAGCAACGGACAGTGAACACTGAAGCTTTCTTT. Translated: CASSQQRTVNTEAFF. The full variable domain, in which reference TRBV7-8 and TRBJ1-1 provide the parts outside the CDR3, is GAGVSQSPRYKVAKRGQDVALRCDPISGHVSLFWYQQALGQGPEFLTYFQNEAQLDKSGLPSDRFFAERPEGSVSTLKIQRTQQEDSAVYLCASSQQRTVNTEAFFGQGTRLTVV.

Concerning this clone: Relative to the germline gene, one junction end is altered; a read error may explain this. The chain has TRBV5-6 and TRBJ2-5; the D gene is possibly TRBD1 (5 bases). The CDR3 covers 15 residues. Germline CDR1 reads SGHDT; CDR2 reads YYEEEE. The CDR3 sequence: CASSTRTRGIETQYF. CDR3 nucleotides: TGCGCCAGCAGCACCAGGACACGAGGAATAGAGACCCAGTACTTC.

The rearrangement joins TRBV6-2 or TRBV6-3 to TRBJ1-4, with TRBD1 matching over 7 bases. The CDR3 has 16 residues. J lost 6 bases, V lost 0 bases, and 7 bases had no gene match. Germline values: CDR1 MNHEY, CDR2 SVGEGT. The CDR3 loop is CASSYSPGQPYEKLFF. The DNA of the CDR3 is TGTGCCAGCAGTTACTCACCGGGACAGCCCTATGAAAAACTGTTTTTT.

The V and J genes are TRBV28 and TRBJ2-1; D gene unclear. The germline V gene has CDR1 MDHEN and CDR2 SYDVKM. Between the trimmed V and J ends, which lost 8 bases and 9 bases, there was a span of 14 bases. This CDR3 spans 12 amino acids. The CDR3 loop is CASSEVRSEQFF. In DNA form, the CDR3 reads TGTGCCAGCTCTGAAGTTAGGAGTGAGCAGTTCTTC. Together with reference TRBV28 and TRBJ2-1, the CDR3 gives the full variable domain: DVKVTQSSRYLVKRTGEKVFLECVQDMDHENMFWYRQDPGLGLRLIYFSYDVKMKEKGDIPEGYSVSREKKERFSLILESASTNQTSMYLCASSEVRSEQFFGPGTRLTVL.

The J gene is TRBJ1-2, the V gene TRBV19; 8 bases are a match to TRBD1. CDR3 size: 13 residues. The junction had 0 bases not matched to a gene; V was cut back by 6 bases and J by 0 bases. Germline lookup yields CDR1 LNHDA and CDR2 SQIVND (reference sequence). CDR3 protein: CASRGQANYGYTF. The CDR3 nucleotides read TGTGCCAGTAGGGGACAGGCTAACTATGGCTACACCTTC.

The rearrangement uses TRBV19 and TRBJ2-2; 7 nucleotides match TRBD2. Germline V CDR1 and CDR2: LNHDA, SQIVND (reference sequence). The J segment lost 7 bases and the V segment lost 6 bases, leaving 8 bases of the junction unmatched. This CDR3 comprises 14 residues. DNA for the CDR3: TGTGCCAGTAGGCGGGGGTTTGATGGCGGGGAGCTGTTTTTT. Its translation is CASRRGFDGGELFF.

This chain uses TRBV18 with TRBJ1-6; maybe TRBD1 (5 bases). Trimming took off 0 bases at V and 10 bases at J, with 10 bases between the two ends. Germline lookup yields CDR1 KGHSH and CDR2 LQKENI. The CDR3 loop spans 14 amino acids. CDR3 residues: CASSPPTDNSPLHF. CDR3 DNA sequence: TGTGCCAGCTCACCACCGACGGACAACTCACCCCTCCACTTT.

CDR3 sequence: CASSFPGQGGTEAFF. The CDR3, as DNA: TGTGCCAGCAGTTTCCCGGGGCAGGGGGGTACTGAAGCTTTCTTT. The rearrangement uses TRBV28 and TRBJ1-1; 7 nucleotides match TRBD1. CDR3 length equals 15 residues. CDR1 and CDR2 from the germline V gene are MDHEN and SYDVKM. Losses at the gene ends were 3 bases for V and 5 bases for J; bases not matched to a gene: 9.

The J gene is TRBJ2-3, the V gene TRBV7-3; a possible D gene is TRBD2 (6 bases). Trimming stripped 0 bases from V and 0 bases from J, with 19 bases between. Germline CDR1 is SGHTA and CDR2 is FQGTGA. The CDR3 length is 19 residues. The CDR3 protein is CASSLTGAEIAASTDTQYF. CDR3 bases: TGTGCCAGCAGCTTAACGGGAGCAGAGATAGCGGCTAGCACAGATACGCAGTATTTT.

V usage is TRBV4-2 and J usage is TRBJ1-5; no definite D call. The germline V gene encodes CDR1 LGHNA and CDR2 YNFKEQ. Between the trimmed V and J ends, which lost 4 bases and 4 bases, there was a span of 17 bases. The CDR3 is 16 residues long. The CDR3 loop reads CASSLNSHQVNQPQHF. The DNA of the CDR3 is TGTGCCAGCAGCCTTAACAGTCACCAGGTAAATCAGCCCCAGCATTTT.

The CDR3 coding sequence is TGTGCCAGCAGTTCTCGCTCCGACAGGCTCTCTGGAAACACCATATATTTT. This codes for CASSSRSDRLSGNTIYF. This chain links TRBV28 with TRBJ1-3, with D possibly matching TRBD1 (6 bases). This CDR3 has 17 amino acids. V shed 4 bases and J shed 0 bases, with 16 bases lying between them. The germline gives CDR1 MDHEN, CDR2 SYDVKM.

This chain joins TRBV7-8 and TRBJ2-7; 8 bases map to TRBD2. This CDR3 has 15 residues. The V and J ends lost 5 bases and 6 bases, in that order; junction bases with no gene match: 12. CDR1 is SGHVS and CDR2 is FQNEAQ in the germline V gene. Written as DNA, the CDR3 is TGTGCCAGCAGCGCCCAAGCGGGAGTCCCCCCCGAGCAGTACTTC. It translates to CASSAQAGVPPEQYF.

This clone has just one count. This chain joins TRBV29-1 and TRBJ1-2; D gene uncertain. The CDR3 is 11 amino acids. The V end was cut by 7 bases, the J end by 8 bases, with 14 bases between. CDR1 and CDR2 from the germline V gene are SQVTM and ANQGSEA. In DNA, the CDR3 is TGCAGCGCATTCGCGGCGGTAGGCTACACCTTC. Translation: CSAFAAVGYTF. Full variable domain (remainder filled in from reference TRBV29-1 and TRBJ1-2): SAVISQKPSRDICQRGTSLTIQCQVDSQVTMMFWYRQQPGQSLTLIATANQGSEATYESGFVIDKFPISRPNLTFSTLTVSNMSPEDSSIYLCSAFAAVGYTFGSGTRLTVV.

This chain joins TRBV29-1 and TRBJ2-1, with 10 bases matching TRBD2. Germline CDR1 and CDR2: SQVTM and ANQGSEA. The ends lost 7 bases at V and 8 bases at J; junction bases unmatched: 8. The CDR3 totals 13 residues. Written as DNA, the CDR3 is TGCAGCGGGGGGAGCGGGAGGGCTTATGAGCAGTTCTTC. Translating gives CSGGSGRAYEQFF.

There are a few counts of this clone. The DNA of the CDR3 is TGTGCCAGCAGTTTATTATCAGAAAATCAGCCCCAGCATTTT. Encoded protein: CASSLLSENQPQHF. This chain links TRBV28 with TRBJ1-5; no definite D call. Per the germline V gene, CDR1 is MDHEN and CDR2 is SYDVKM. This CDR3 is built from 14 residues. V shed 1 base and J shed 4 bases, with 8 bases lying between them.

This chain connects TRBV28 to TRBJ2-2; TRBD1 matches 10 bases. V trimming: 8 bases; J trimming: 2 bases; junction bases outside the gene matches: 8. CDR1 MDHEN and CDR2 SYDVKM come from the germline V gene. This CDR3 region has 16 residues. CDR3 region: CASGGDRGFNTGELFF. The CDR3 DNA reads TGTGCCAGCGGGGGGGACAGGGGTTTTAACACCGGGGAGCTGTTTTTT.

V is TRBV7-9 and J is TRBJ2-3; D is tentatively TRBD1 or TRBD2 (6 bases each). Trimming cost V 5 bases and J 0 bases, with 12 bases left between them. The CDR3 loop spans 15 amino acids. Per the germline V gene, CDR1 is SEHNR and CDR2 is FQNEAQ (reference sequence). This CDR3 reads CASSLGGPSTDTQYF. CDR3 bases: TGTGCCAGCAGCCTAGGGGGGCCTAGCACAGATACGCAGTATTTT.

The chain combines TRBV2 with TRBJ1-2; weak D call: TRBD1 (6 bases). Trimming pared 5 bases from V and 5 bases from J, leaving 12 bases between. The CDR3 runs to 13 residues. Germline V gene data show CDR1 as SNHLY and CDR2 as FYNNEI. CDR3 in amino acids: CASSRDNIYGYTF. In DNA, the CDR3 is TGTGCCAGCAGTAGGGACAATATATATGGCTACACCTTC.

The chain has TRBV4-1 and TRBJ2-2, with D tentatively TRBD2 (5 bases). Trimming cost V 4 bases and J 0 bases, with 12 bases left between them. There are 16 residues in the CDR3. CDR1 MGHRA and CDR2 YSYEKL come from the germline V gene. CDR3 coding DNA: TGCGCCAGCAGCCCGAGCGGCAGAACGAACACCGGGGAGCTGTTTTTT. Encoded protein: CASSPSGRTNTGELFF.

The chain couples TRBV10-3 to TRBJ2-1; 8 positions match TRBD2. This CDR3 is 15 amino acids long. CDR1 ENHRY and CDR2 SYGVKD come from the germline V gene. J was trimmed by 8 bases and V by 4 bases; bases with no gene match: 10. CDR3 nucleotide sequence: TGTGCCATCAGTGTCGCAGCGGGAGCCGTGGATGAGCAGTTCTTC. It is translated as CAISVAAGAVDEQFF.

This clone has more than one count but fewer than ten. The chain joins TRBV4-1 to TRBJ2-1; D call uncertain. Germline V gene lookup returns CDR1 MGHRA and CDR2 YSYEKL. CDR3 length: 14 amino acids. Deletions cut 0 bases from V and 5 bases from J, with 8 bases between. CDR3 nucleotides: TGCGCCAGCAGCCAAGATGGCCCGCACAATGAGCAGTTCTTC. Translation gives CASSQDGPHNEQFF.

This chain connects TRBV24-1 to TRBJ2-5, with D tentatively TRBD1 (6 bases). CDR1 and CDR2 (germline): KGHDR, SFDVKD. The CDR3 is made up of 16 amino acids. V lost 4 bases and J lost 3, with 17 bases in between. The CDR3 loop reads CATSDEGGLGEETQYF. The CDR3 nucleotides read TGTGCCACCAGTGACGAAGGGGGATTAGGAGAAGAGACCCAGTACTTC.

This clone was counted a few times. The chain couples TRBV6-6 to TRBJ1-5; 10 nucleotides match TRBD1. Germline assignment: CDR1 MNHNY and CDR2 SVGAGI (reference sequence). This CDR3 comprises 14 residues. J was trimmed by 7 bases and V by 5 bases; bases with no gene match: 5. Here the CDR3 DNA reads TGTGCCAGCAGTAGGACAGGGGGGGACCAGCCCCAGCATTTT. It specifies CASSRTGGDQPQHF.